The 8 T cell receptor beta chains listed next were all sequenced from one sample in a study of control samples from healthy donors and cancer patients. Using immunoSEQ multiplex PCR, the repertoire was profiled, and TCRdb retains in-frame clones only, with some absent. The data contain roughly 190,000 clones, around 92% of them seen just once; the ten biggest clones take up around 1.5%. The material sequenced was blood. These receptors came from a woman aged 25 to 39 in good health.

The rearrangement joins TRBV6-2 or TRBV6-3 to TRBJ2-1, with a weak D call TRBD2 (5 bases). The V and J ends lost 2 bases and 2 bases respectively, with 10 bases between them. This CDR3 contains 15 residues. Germline CDR1 MNHEY, CDR2 SVGEGT. The CDR3: CASSYGADPYNEQFF. In DNA, the CDR3 is TGTGCCAGCAGTTACGGAGCGGATCCCTACAATGAGCAGTTCTTC.

The CDR3 coding sequence is TGTGCCAGCAGCTTTCAGGGGACCCGCTCTGGAAACACCATATATTTT. Its translation is CASSFQGTRSGNTIYF. The chain links TRBV7-9 to TRBJ1-3; possible D gene TRBD1, 6 bases. Trimming cost V 3 bases and J 0 bases, with 12 bases left between them. This CDR3 region has 16 residues. Germline V gene lookup returns CDR1 SEHNR and CDR2 FQNEAQ (reference sequence).

This chain connects TRBV28 to TRBJ2-2; 13 nucleotides line up with TRBD2. The V and J ends lost 2 bases and 4 bases, in that order; junction bases with no gene match: 1. CDR3 length: 16 amino acids. Per the germline V gene, CDR1 is MDHEN and CDR2 is SYDVKM. As DNA, the CDR3 is TGTGCCAGCAGTTTAGGACTAGCGGGAGTCACCGGGGAGCTGTTTTTT. This sequence encodes CASSLGLAGVTGELFF.

This clone has just one count. The chain employs TRBV29-1 and TRBJ1-1; the D is unclear. The ends were cut back, 0 bases at V and 4 bases at J, with 9 bases in the middle. Germline CDR1 SQVTM, CDR2 ANQGSEA. The CDR3 consists of 13 residues. The chain's CDR3 is CSVEEREATEAFF. CDR3 DNA: TGCAGCGTTGAAGAGAGAGAGGCCACTGAAGCTTTCTTT.

The chain couples TRBV19 to TRBJ2-3; no clear D gene. V gave up 1 base and J gave up 0 bases, with 5 bases separating them. The CDR3 covers 14 residues. Germline-derived CDR1 and CDR2 are LNHDA and SQIVND (reference sequence). DNA for the CDR3: TGTGCCAGTAGTATAGGTTATAGCACAGATACGCAGTATTTT. It yields the protein CASSIGYSTDTQYF.

This chain links TRBV18 with TRBJ2-2; D may correspond to TRBD1 or TRBD2 (5 bases each). The length of the CDR3 is 15 residues. V dropped 7 bases and J dropped 0 bases, with 12 bases sitting between them. The germline gives CDR1 KGHSH, CDR2 LQKENI. The CDR3 DNA follows: TGTGCCAGCTGTAGGGGACGATCGAACACCGGGGAGCTGTTTTTT. It codes for CASCRGRSNTGELFF.

This chain links TRBV19 with TRBJ1-5, with TRBD1 identical over 8 bases. The CDR3 sequence is 13 residues long. CDR1 and CDR2 (germline): LNHDA, SQIVND (reference sequence). V shed 5 bases, J shed 7 bases, and the junction held 4 bases outside the gene matches. In DNA, the CDR3 is TGTGCCAGTAGTCCCGACAGGGGACAGCCCCAGCATTTT. It yields the protein CASSPDRGQPQHF. The complete variable domain, with remaining parts taken from reference TRBV19 and TRBJ1-5, reads DGGITQSPKYLFRKEGQNVTLSCEQNLNHDAMYWYRQDPGQGLRLIYYSQIVNDFQKGDIAEGYSVSREKKESFPLTVTSAQKNPTAFYLCASSPDRGQPQHFGDGTRLSIL.

The chain joins TRBV5-4 to TRBJ2-1; D is undetermined. The CDR3 runs 16 residues. From germline, CDR1 is SGHNT and CDR2 YYREEE (reference sequence). Trimming left V 0 bases short and J 0 bases short, with 10 bases between. CDR3 sequence: CASSLVTKSSYNEQFF. The CDR3, as DNA: TGTGCCAGCAGCTTGGTGACAAAGAGCTCCTACAATGAGCAGTTCTTC.